Listed here are 17 T cell receptor beta chains from one sample, sequenced in a study of human T cells and chemical hapten exposure. The time point denotes: healthy volunteer bleed at 6 weeks. The authors extracted total RNA from unfractionated whole blood. A single record per CDR3 protein comes from TCRdb applying MiXCR to the RACE reads. This table has 65,000 to 95,000 distinct CDR3 sequences, around 9.3% appearing once. Sequences were obtained from whole blood. These receptors came from a female donor in good health. Some clones in this sample may be carry-over from other donors' samples.

This clonotype was seen only a few times. The rearrangement uses TRBV12-3 or TRBV12-4 and TRBJ2-3; D gene uncertain. The germline V and J ends were trimmed by 4 bases and 1 base, with 3 bases remaining between them. This CDR3 is built from 12 residues. CDR3 DNA sequence: TGTGCCAGCAGTTCCCGCACAGATACGCAGTATTTT. Its translation is CASSSRTDTQYF.

This clonotype was detected ten times or more. V gene TRBV7-2 combines with J gene TRBJ2-3; D uncertain. V lost 1 base, J lost 2 bases, and 7 bases lay in between. Germline assignment: CDR1 SGHTA and CDR2 FQGNSA. The CDR3 runs to 14 residues. CDR3 in DNA: TGTGCCAGCAGCTTAGTCCACTACACAGATACGCAGTATTTT. Amino acid sequence: CASSLVHYTDTQYF.

This clonotype has ten or more counts. The chain joins TRBV3-1 to TRBJ1-2, with D hard to call. Trimming pared 0 bases from V and 1 base from J, leaving 18 bases between. The CDR3 extends over 18 amino acids. Germline loops: CDR1 LGHDT, CDR2 YNNKEL (reference sequence). This CDR3 reads CASSQDGWRRSGNYGYTF. The CDR3 coding sequence is TGTGCCAGCAGCCAAGATGGTTGGCGCAGGTCCGGTAACTATGGCTACACCTTC.

The chain couples TRBV20-1 to TRBJ2-7; D possibly corresponds to TRBD2 (6 bases). Germline CDR1 is DFQATT and CDR2 is SNEGSKA (reference sequence). The CDR3 totals 14 residues. Between the trimmed V and J ends, which lost 6 bases and 2 bases, there was a span of 17 bases. CDR3 in DNA: TGCAGTGCCAGCCCCCACGGGGGAGCCTACGAGCAGTACTTC. Translating it yields CSASPHGGAYEQYF.

This clonotype occurred many times. The V call is TRBV7-9, the J call TRBJ1-1, with 8 positions matching TRBD1. There are 15 residues in the CDR3. V gave up 5 bases and J gave up 5 bases; unmatched junction bases: 10. CDR1 SEHNR and CDR2 FQNEAQ come from the germline V gene (reference sequence). CDR3 DNA sequence: TGTGCCAGCAGCGAAACACAGGGGGGGTGGACTGAAGCTTTCTTT. This encodes CASSETQGGWTEAFF.

This clonotype was detected only a few times. The chain uses TRBV12-3 or TRBV12-4 and TRBJ1-4; 8 bases are a match to TRBD1. The CDR3 runs to 15 residues. V dropped 5 bases and J dropped 6; count of bases not matched to a gene: 8. This CDR3 is CASSARQGRYEKLFF. The CDR3 nucleotides read TGTGCCAGCAGTGCCCGACAGGGGCGTTATGAAAAACTGTTTTTT.

As concerns this clonotype: Since a much larger clone is just one base distant, this may be a read error. The rearrangement links TRBV4-2 to TRBJ2-7, with TRBD1 matching over 7 bases. From germline, CDR1 is LGHNA and CDR2 YNFKEQ. This CDR3 has 15 residues. CDR3 coding DNA: TGTGCCAGCAGCCAAGATAGGGGGCAGTCCTACGAGCAGTGCTTC. This gives the protein CASSQDRGQSYEQCF.

The chain couples TRBV5-1 to TRBJ2-3, with 13 positions matching TRBD2. The CDR3 spans 17 residues. Germline V gene lookup returns CDR1 SGHRS and CDR2 YFSETQ. With 2 bases clipped from V and 0 bases from J, the junction kept 3 bases outside the gene matches. CDR3 nucleotide sequence: TGCGCCAGCAGCTTCGGACTAGCGGGGGTGAGCACAGATACGCAGTATTTT. This translates into CASSFGLAGVSTDTQYF. Full variable domain (missing parts from reference TRBV5-1 and TRBJ2-3): KAGVTQTPRYLIKTRGQQVTLSCSPISGHRSVSWYQQTPGQGLQFLFEYFSETQRNKGNFPGRFSGRQFSNSRSEMNVSTLELGDSALYLCASSFGLAGVSTDTQYFGPGTRLTVL.

V and J are TRBV6-5 and TRBJ1-1; 8 bases align to TRBD1. J lost 2 bases, V lost 2 bases, and 4 bases had no gene match. The CDR3 is made up of 15 amino acids. The germline CDR1 and CDR2 sequences are MNHEY and SVGAGI. The CDR3, as DNA: TGTGCCAGCAGTTACCTGACAGGGGAAAACACTGAAGCTTTCTTT. This gives the protein CASSYLTGENTEAFF.

This clonotype was detected only a few times. The gene calls are TRBV14 and TRBJ1-6; D uncertain. CDR3 length: 12 amino acids. Between the trimmed V and J ends, which lost 3 bases and 7 bases, there was a span of 4 bases. CDR1 SGHDN and CDR2 FVKESK come from the germline V gene. In DNA form, the CDR3 reads TGTGCCAGCAGCCATTTCAATTCACCCCTCCACTTT. It encodes CASSHFNSPLHF.

Many counts were recorded for this clonotype. The chain is built from TRBV3-2 and TRBJ1-1; the D call of TRBD1 is as the table states it, not checked on the DNA. TRBV3-2 is classified as a pseudogene. This CDR3 contains 18 residues. Written as DNA, the CDR3 is TGTGCCAGCAGCCAAGATCTGAAGGGGTCGGTGGGGAACACTGAAGCTTTCTTT. This gives the protein CASSQDLKGSVGNTEAFF.

This clonotype was seen at least ten times. J is TRBJ2-3 and V is TRBV20-1; 9 bases map to TRBD2. The V segment lost 2 bases and the J segment 1 base; nucleotides outside the gene matches: 10. Germline lookup yields CDR1 DFQATT and CDR2 SNEGSKA (reference sequence). CDR3 length: 17 residues. This chain's CDR3 is CSARLYSIAGGTDTQYF. In DNA form, the CDR3 reads TGCAGTGCTAGACTCTACTCAATAGCGGGGGGCACAGATACGCAGTATTTT.

The chain uses TRBV10-3 and TRBJ1-2, with 7 nucleotides matching TRBD1. V lost 11 bases and J lost 6; bases outside the gene matches: 6. The germline CDR1 and CDR2 sequences are ENHRY and SYGVKD. This CDR3 comprises 11 residues. The CDR3 DNA reads TGTGCCGCCGAGGGGGCAGATGGCTACACCTTC. Amino acids: CAAEGADGYTF.

This clonotype was counted ten times or more. The chain couples TRBV3-1 to TRBJ1-1; no firm D call. This CDR3 comprises 15 residues. With 1 base removed from V and 5 bases from J, the gap between germline ends came to 14 bases. CDR1 is LGHDT and CDR2 is YNNKEL in the germline V gene (reference sequence). CDR3 protein: CASSQGLGVGTEAFF. In DNA, the CDR3 is TGTGCCAGCAGCCAAGGTCTTGGGGTCGGAACTGAAGCTTTCTTT.

This clonotype has a count of ten or more. The V gene is TRBV6-2 or TRBV6-3, the J gene TRBJ1-5; D possibly corresponds to TRBD1 (6 bases). Per the germline V gene, CDR1 is MNHEY and CDR2 is SVGEGT. CDR3 length: 13 residues. Trimming cost V 6 bases and J 3 bases, with 9 bases left between them. The CDR3: CASSQGFNQPQHF. CDR3 bases: TGTGCCAGCAGCCAGGGGTTCAATCAGCCCCAGCATTTT.

This clonotype was counted many times. This chain joins TRBV20-1 and TRBJ2-5; D might be TRBD2 (5 bases). The ends were cut back, 0 bases at V and 2 bases at J, with 22 bases in the middle. This CDR3 region has 18 residues. The germline V gene encodes CDR1 DFQATT and CDR2 SNEGSKA (reference sequence). CDR3 loop: CSARDVGVGGAPQETQYF. The CDR3 coding sequence is TGCAGTGCTAGAGATGTCGGGGTTGGTGGAGCCCCTCAAGAGACCCAGTACTTC.

This clonotype was seen more than once but under ten times. This sequence joins TRBV27 and TRBJ2-5; TRBD2 matches 11 bases. The V segment lost 4 bases and the J segment 1 base; nucleotides outside the gene matches: 8. Germline CDR1 is MNHEY and CDR2 is SMNVEV (reference sequence). This CDR3 is 17 amino acids long. The CDR3 spells CASSSPRLAGTQETQYF. The CDR3 DNA reads as TGTGCCAGCAGTTCACCCCGACTAGCGGGGACCCAAGAGACCCAGTACTTC.